This T cell receptor beta chain emerged from a study of blood T cells in healthy people across ages. Together with a sample-barcoded 5' primer, a J-beta primer mix was included in a second PCR lasting about 7 to 11 cycles. Each CDR3 protein is one row after TCRdb ran MiXCR on the 5' RACE reads. This sample has hundreds of thousands of distinct CDR3 sequences, with 27% found just once. The CDR3 contains 18 residues. Germline V gives CDR1 DFQATT, CDR2 SNEGSKA (reference sequence). The ends lost 0 bases at V and 1 base at J; junction bases unmatched: 7. This clonotype has a single count. Sequencing was done on a sample of blood. This receptor was identified in a woman in her sixties or seventies in good health. The rearrangement joins TRBV20-1 to TRBJ2-6; 9 bases line up with TRBD1. CDR3 DNA: TGCAGTGCTAGAGACCGGACAGGGGAAAGTTCTGGGGCCAACGTCCTGACTTTC. Protein product: CSARDRTGESSGANVLTF.